This TCR beta chain appears in the sequencing data of a study of T-cell memory formation after mild COVID-19. Study information: There were largely donor-specific TCR clusters. Findings and caveats of the study: CD4/CD8 balance characterized clones contracting day 15 to 85, and CD4+ skew characterized later expanders. Several responding clones turned up in pre-infection memory, indicating that cross-reactive memory may have taken part. Researchers could not confirm that second-wave clones peaking on day 37 targeted SARS-CoV-2.

Details on this clonotype: The antigen is undetermined.

Germline V lookup: CDR1 DFQATT, CDR2 SNEGSKA (reference sequence). This CDR3 region has 14 residues. The V gene end was trimmed by 3 bases and the J gene end by 4 bases; junction bases not matched to a gene: 7. Each CDR3 protein is one row after TCRdb ran MiXCR on the 5' RACE reads. Found here are more than 450,000 distinct CDR3 sequences, under 20% of them singletons; the top ten hold 9.5% to 15%. The sequenced material came from PBMCs or a T cell subset sorted from them (not recorded which). The chain joins TRBV20-1 to TRBJ2-5, with 8 bases matching TRBD1. This sequence was found in an adult woman who had mild COVID-19 (a few samples of this study predate the infection). Cell type and time point are not known. Here the CDR3 reads CSARSGGSPETQYF. DNA for the CDR3: TGCAGTGCTAGGTCAGGGGGCTCTCCAGAGACCCAGTACTTC.